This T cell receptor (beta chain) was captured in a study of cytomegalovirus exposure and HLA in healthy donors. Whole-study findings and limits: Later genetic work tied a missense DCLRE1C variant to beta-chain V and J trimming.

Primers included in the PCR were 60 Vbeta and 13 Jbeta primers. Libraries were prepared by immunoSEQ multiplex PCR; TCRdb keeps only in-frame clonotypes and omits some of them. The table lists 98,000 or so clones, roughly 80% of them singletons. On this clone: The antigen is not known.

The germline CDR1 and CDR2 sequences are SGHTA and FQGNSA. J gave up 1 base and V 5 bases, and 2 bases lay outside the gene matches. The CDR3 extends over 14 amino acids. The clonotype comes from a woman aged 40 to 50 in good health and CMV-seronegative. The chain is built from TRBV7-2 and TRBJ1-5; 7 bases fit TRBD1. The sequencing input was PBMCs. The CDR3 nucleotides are TGTGCCAGCAGCCTGACAGGGAGCAATCAGCCCCAGCATTTT. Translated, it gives CASSLTGSNQPQHF.